Presented here are 9 T cell receptor beta chains from one specimen sequenced in a study of vaccination effects on CD4 cells after COVID-19. ViraFEST assay sequencing came after antigen-specific CD4+ T cells were expanded with viral peptide pools. Subsequent to a culture period of more than 8 days, CD4+ T cells were isolated. The assay was immunoSEQ multiplex PCR, and TCRdb's table has in-frame clones only and misses some. The table has about 61,000 clones, around 81% seen once. Antigen specificity for these receptors is unknown. The sample in question was CD4+ T cells from PBMCs cultured with HCoV-229E spike peptides, obtained before COVID-19 vaccination. The source of these receptors is a human donor who received a COVID-19 vaccine.

The rearrangement links TRBV29-1 to TRBJ2-3; TRBD1 aligns across 9 bases. This CDR3 contains 14 residues. Germline lookup yields CDR1 SQVTM and CDR2 ANQGSEA. V shed 4 bases and J 1 base; nucleotides not matched to a gene: 3. The DNA of the CDR3 is TGCAGCGTTGCCGGACAGGGGCGCACAGATACGCAGTATTTT. It yields the protein CSVAGQGRTDTQYF.

The rearrangement links TRBV5-1 to TRBJ1-6; TRBD1 might be the D (5 bases). This CDR3 contains 15 residues. The V end was cut by 4 bases, the J end by 10 bases, with 18 bases between. CDR1 and CDR2 from the germline V gene are SGHRS and YFSETQ. The CDR3 nucleotides read TGCGCCAGCAGCGGGGACGTCTCTAGCGTCTCACCCCTCCACTTT. The encoded protein is CASSGDVSSVSPLHF.

This clone was counted only a few times. The chain links TRBV19 to TRBJ1-1, with D unclear. The germline V gene encodes CDR1 LNHDA and CDR2 SQIVND (reference sequence). The V gene lost 8 bases and the J gene lost 1 base, with 8 bases spanning the gap. The CDR3 consists of 12 residues. The CDR3 is CASRTANTEAFF. In nucleotides, the CDR3 is TGTGCCAGTCGGACGGCGAACACTGAAGCTTTCTTT.

The V call is TRBV9, the J call TRBJ1-3, with 9 bases matching TRBD1. Trimming at V came to 4 bases and at J to 3 bases, leaving 11 bases not matched to a gene. CDR1 and CDR2 (germline): SGDLS, YYNGEE. CDR3 size: 17 residues. In nucleotides, the CDR3 is TGTGCCAGCAGCCCGAGGGGACAGGGCCTGGGTGGAAACACCATATATTTT. Residues: CASSPRGQGLGGNTIYF.

The chain is built from TRBV5-8 and TRBJ2-1; 12 bases line up with TRBD2. The J segment lost 1 base and the V segment lost 6 bases, leaving 5 bases of the junction unmatched. CDR1 and CDR2 from the germline V gene are SGHTS and YDEGEE. This CDR3 is 16 amino acids long. The CDR3 loop is CASTRLAGVSYNEQFF. The CDR3 DNA sequence: TGTGCCAGCACCAGACTAGCGGGGGTTTCCTACAATGAGCAGTTCTTC.

The chain recombines TRBV27 with TRBJ2-1; D call uncertain. CDR1 and CDR2 from the germline V gene are MNHEY and SMNVEV (reference sequence). This CDR3 spans 13 amino acids. V dropped 7 bases and J dropped 2 bases, with 9 bases sitting between them. The CDR3 loop is CASKDKTYNEQFF. Written as DNA, the CDR3 is TGTGCCAGCAAAGACAAGACCTACAATGAGCAGTTCTTC.

V gene TRBV6-5 combines with J gene TRBJ2-4; a weak D match, TRBD2 (5 bases). Germline V gene lookup returns CDR1 MNHEY and CDR2 SVGAGI. V was cut by 7 bases and J by 7 bases, with 14 bases left in between. The CDR3 runs to 13 residues. The CDR3 is CASIRESWNIQYF. The CDR3 DNA reads as TGTGCCAGCATCCGGGAATCGTGGAACATTCAGTACTTC.

This clone was found a few times. The gene calls are TRBV2 and TRBJ2-5; D remains unclear. CDR3 length equals 12 residues. The V gene's germline CDR1 is SNHLY and CDR2 FYNNEI. Trimming took off 4 bases at V and 2 bases at J, with 5 bases between the two ends. Here the CDR3 reads CASSVHQETQYF. The CDR3 DNA reads TGTGCCAGCAGTGTACATCAAGAGACCCAGTACTTC.

The rearrangement joins TRBV24-1 to TRBJ2-1; 7 bases are a match to TRBD1. In germline, CDR1 is KGHDR, CDR2 SFDVKD. Unmatched junction bases numbered 8, after V lost 0 bases and J lost 4 bases. CDR3 size: 17 residues. CDR3: CATSDLRSPGQYNEQFF. The CDR3 region has the DNA TGTGCCACCAGTGATTTGCGTTCTCCGGGACAGTACAATGAGCAGTTCTTC.